This is a list of T cell receptor beta chains from one sample in a study of cytomegalovirus exposure and HLA in healthy donors. TCRdb's table, derived via immunoSEQ multiplex PCR, lists solely in-frame clones and lacks some. Here the sample spans some 170,000 clones, 86% being singletons. Input material: PBMCs. These receptors were taken from a woman aged 18-35 years in good health and CMV-seronegative. The CDR3 runs from the conserved cysteine through the conserved F or W. The order of the fields is D gene, clone size, V gene, J gene, CDR3 DNA, CDR3 protein. A D gene is named only where the DNA matches it firmly. Expanded clones get a size class; other rows say once, few or many, or leave the size out.

>TRBD2|NA|TRBV7-2|TRBJ2-7
TGTGCCAGCAGCCCGGGACTAGCGAACGAGCAGTACTTC
CASSPGLANEQYF
>TRBD2|NA|TRBV6-4|TRBJ2-5
TGTGCCAGCAGTGACCCTTTCCCGGGGGGGCCAAGGAATCAAGAGACCCAGTACTTC
CASSDPFPGGPRNQETQYF
>NA|NA|TRBV5-1|TRBJ1-2
TGCGCCAGCAGGCAGGAGACAGTTGCTAACTATGGCTACACCTTC
CASRQETVANYGYTF
>TRBD1|NA|TRBV14|TRBJ1-2
TGTGCCAGCAGCCCCGGGACAGGGGCCGCCAGGTATGGCTACACCTTC
CASSPGTGAARYGYTF
>NA|once|TRBV5-1|TRBJ1-1
TGCGCCAGCAGCGTCGCAGGGGAGACTATAGCTGAAGCTTTCTTT
CASSVAGETIAEAFF
>TRBD2|NA|TRBV27|TRBJ2-1
TGTGCCAGCAGTTCCCGACTAGCGGACTCCTACAATGAGCAGTTCTTC
CASSSRLADSYNEQFF
>NA|NA|TRBV7-2|TRBJ2-4
TGTGCCAGCAGCTTACTCGAGACAATTGCGGGAAACATTCAGTACTTC
CASSLLETIAGNIQYF
>NA|NA|TRBV13|TRBJ1-1
TGTGCCAGCAGCCAAGGAGTTTCTAACACTGAAGCTTTCTTT
CASSQGVSNTEAFF
>NA|NA|TRBV5-5|TRBJ1-5
TGTGCCAGCAGCTTGACAGGAACCGTCAATCAGCCCCAGCATTTT
CASSLTGTVNQPQHF
>TRBD1|NA|TRBV28|TRBJ2-7
TGTGCCAGCAGTTCGTCGGGACAGGGGCGCCCCTACGAGCAGTACTTC
CASSSSGQGRPYEQYF
>NA|NA|TRBV2|TRBJ2-7
TGTGCCAGCCGCGACAGACCGACCTCCTACGAGCAGTACTTC
CASRDRPTSYEQYF
>TRBD1|NA|TRBV15|TRBJ2-7
TGTGCCACCAGCGCGGGACAGGACTACGAGCAGTACTTC
CATSAGQDYEQYF
>NA|NA|TRBV7-9|TRBJ2-7
TGTGCCAGCAGCCCATACCAGGGTATAGGCGAGCAGTACTTC
CASSPYQGIGEQYF
>NA|NA|TRBV29-1|TRBJ1-2
TGCAGCGTTGAGGGAGCGGGTGCCTACACCTTC
CSVEGAGAYTF
>NA|NA|TRBV4-1|TRBJ1-1
TGCGCCAGCAGCCAAACTCAGCGGGAAGCTTTCTTT
CASSQTQREAFF
>TRBD1|NA|TRBV5-1|TRBJ1-1
TGCGCCAGCAGCTTGGAGGGACAGGTCGGTGAAGCTTTCTTT
CASSLEGQVGEAFF
>NA|NA|TRBV5-1|TRBJ1-3
TGCGCCAGCAGCTTGGGTCCAGGCTCTGGAAACACCATATATTTT
CASSLGPGSGNTIYF
>NA|NA|TRBV30|TRBJ2-7
TGTGCCTGGAGTAACGGCTACGAGCAGTACTTC
CAWSNGYEQYF
>NA|NA|TRBV27|TRBJ2-5
TGTGCCAGCAGTTTTCGGGGGGCAGAGACCCAGTACTTC
CASSFRGAETQYF
>NA|NA|TRBV5-1|TRBJ2-7
TGCGCCAGCAGCTTGCCGGGAGTAAGCTACGAGCAGTACTTC
CASSLPGVSYEQYF
>TRBD2|NA|TRBV7-9|TRBJ2-2
TGTGCCAGCAGCCTGCGGGGGTCGAACACCGGGGAGCTGTTTTTT
CASSLRGSNTGELFF
>NA|NA|TRBV4-3|TRBJ2-1
TGCGCCAGCAGCCACCATCTAACCCTTCTTCGGGGGAGCTCCTACAATGAGCAGTTCTTC
CASSHHLTLLRGSSYNEQFF
>TRBD2|NA|TRBV9|TRBJ2-1
TGTGCCAGCAGCGTAGATGGCGGGAGATACAATGAGCAGTTCTTC
CASSVDGGRYNEQFF
>NA|NA|TRBV18|TRBJ1-4
TGTGCCAGCTCAGACGGGAATGAAAAACTGTTTTTT
CASSDGNEKLFF
>NA|NA|TRBV29-1|TRBJ2-3
TGCAGCTCCTCTCGGGGTTTCGCAGATACGCAGTATTTT
CSSSRGFADTQYF
>TRBD1|NA|TRBV5-1|TRBJ1-4
TGCGCCAGCACCCCGGAAGGTTTAGGACAGGGTTCTGAAAAACTGTTTTTT
CASTPEGLGQGSEKLFF
>TRBD1|NA|TRBV7-8|TRBJ1-6
TGTGCCAGCAGCTTAGGACAGGGGGGTTTGGGACCCCTCCACTTT
CASSLGQGGLGPLHF
>NA|NA|TRBV7-9|TRBJ1-4
TGTGCCAGCAGCTTAGCGTCAGGGTATGAAAAACTGTTTTTT
CASSLASGYEKLFF
>TRBD1|NA|TRBV2|TRBJ1-2
TGTGCCAGCAGTGAGGGACAGCGTCTCAACTATGGCTACACCTTC
CASSEGQRLNYGYTF